This T cell receptor (beta chain) was recovered during a study of T cell responses to AZD1222 COVID-19 vaccine. CDR3 length equals 15 residues. Germline V gene data show CDR1 as SGHVS and CDR2 as FQNEAQ. The V gene end was trimmed by 1 base and the J gene end by 0 bases; junction bases not matched to a gene: 3. The repertoire was sequenced with immunoSEQ multiplex PCR; TCRdb's copy has only in-frame clones and lacks some. The repertoire holds some 120,000 clones, around 94% seen once, with around 1.4% in the top ten. The V and J genes are TRBV7-8 and TRBJ2-7; TRBD2 matches 7 bases. The TCR sequence derives from an adult who received the AZD1222 COVID-19 vaccine. The sample was peripheral blood, taken 28 days after the second AZD1222 dose. DNA of the CDR3: TGTGCCAGCAGCTTAGGTCCGGGAGGCTCCTACGAGCAGTACTTC. Translating it yields CASSLGPGGSYEQYF.